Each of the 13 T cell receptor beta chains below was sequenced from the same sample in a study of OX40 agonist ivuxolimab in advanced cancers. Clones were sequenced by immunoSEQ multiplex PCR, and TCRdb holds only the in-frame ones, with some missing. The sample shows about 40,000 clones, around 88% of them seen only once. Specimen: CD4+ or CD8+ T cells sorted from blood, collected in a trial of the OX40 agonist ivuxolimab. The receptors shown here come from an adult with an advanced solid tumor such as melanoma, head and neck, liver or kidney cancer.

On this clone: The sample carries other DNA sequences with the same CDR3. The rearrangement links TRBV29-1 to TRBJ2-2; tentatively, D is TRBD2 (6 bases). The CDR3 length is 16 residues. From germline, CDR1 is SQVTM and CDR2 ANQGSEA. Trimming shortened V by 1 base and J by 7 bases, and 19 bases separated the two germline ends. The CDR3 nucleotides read TGCAGCGTTGAAGGAACCGGGAGTTCCAATATCGGGGAGCTGTTTTTT. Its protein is CSVEGTGSSNIGELFF.

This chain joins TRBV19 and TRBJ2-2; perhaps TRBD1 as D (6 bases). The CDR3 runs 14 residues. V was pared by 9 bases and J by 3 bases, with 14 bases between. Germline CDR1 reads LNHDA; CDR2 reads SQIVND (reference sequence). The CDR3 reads CASLDRRYTGELFF. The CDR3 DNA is TGTGCCAGCCTAGACAGGAGATACACCGGGGAGCTGTTTTTT.

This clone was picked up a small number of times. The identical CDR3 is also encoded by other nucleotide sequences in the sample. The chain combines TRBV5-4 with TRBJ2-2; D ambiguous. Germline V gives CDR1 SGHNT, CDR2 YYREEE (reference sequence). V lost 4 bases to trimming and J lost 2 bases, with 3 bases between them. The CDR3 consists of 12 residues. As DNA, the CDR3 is TGTGCCAGCAGCACTAACACCGGGGAGCTGTTTTTT. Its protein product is CASSTNTGELFF.

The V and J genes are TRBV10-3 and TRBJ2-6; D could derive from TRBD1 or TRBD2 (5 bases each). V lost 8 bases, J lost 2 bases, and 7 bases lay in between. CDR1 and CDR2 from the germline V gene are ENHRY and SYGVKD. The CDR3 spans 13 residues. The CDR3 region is CAIGGTGANVLTF. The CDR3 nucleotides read TGTGCCATCGGGGGAACTGGGGCCAACGTCCTGACTTTC.

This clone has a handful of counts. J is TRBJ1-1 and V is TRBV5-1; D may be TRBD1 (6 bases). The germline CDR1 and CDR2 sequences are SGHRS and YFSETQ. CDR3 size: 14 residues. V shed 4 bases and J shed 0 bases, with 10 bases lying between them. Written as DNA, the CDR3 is TGCGCCAGCAGCGTGACAGGTTTGAACACTGAAGCTTTCTTT. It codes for CASSVTGLNTEAFF.

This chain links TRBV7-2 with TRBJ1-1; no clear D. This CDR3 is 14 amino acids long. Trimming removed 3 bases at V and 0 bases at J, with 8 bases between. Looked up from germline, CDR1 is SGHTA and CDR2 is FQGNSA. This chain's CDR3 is CASSLGPVNTEAFF. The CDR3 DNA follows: TGTGCCAGCAGCTTGGGTCCCGTGAACACTGAAGCTTTCTTT.

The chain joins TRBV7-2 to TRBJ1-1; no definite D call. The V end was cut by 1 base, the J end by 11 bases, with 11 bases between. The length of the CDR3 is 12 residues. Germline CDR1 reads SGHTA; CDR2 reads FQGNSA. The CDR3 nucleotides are TGTGCCAGCAGCTTAGAAAGTAGGACGGCTTTCTTT. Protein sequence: CASSLESRTAFF.

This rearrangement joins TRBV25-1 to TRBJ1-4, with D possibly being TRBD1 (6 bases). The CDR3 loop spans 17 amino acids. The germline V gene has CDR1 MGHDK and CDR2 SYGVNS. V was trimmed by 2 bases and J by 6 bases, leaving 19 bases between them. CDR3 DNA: TGTGCCAGCAGTGAAACCGGGACTACCTACAGGGATGAAAAACTGTTTTTT. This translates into CASSETGTTYRDEKLFF.

The CDR3 loop reads CASSLLRNTGELFF. CDR3 nucleotide sequence: TGTGCCAGCAGCCTCCTCAGAAACACCGGGGAGCTGTTTTTT. This rearrangement joins TRBV7-6 to TRBJ2-2; the D is unclear. The CDR3 covers 14 residues. The V gene's germline CDR1 is SGHVS and CDR2 FNYEAQ. V lost 5 bases and J lost 2, with 9 bases in between.

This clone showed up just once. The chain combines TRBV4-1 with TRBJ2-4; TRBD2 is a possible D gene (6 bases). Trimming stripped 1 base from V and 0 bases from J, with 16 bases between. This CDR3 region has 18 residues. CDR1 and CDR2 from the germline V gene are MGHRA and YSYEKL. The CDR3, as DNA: TGCGCCAGCAGCCAAGTAGGCGGGACCAAACTAGCCAAAAACATTCAGTACTTC. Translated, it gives CASSQVGGTKLAKNIQYF.

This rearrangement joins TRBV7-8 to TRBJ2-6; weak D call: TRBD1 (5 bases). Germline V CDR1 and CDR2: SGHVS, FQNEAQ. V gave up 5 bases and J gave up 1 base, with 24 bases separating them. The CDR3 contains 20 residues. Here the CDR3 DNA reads TGTGCCAGCAGCGTCCGACCGCAGGGCCCCAATCCGTCTGGGGCCAACGTCCTGACTTTC. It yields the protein CASSVRPQGPNPSGANVLTF.

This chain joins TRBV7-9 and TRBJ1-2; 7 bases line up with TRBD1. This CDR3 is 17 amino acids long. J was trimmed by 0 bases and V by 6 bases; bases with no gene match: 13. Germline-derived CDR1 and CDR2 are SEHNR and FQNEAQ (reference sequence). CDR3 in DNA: TGTGCCAGCAGGCGTAGTTCCCGGGACAGATCTAACTATGGCTACACCTTC. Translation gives CASRRSSRDRSNYGYTF.

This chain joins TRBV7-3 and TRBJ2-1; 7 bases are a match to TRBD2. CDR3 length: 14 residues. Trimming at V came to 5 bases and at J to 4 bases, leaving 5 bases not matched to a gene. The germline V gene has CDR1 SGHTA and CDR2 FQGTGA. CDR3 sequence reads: CASSVFGGYNEQFF. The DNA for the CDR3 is TGTGCCAGCAGCGTATTCGGGGGGTACAATGAGCAGTTCTTC.